The sequence of this T cell receptor beta chain was determined in a study of T cell responses to AZD1222 COVID-19 vaccine. Study observations and caveats: Unmutated regions of variants are reportedly targeted by nearly half of spike-specific TCRs. White British donors predominated, females outnumbered males, and clonal diversity was possibly underestimated.

The V segment lost 4 bases and the J segment 4 bases; nucleotides outside the gene matches: 10. This CDR3 is built from 16 residues. As regards this clone: Its antigen is not identified.

Clones were read by immunoSEQ multiplex PCR, and TCRdb kept only the in-frame ones, dropping some. The table lists more than 70,000 clones, about 88% of them singletons. The sample here was peripheral blood, taken 28 days after the second AZD1222 dose. The clonotype originates from an adult who received the AZD1222 COVID-19 vaccine. J is TRBJ2-5 and V is TRBV5-3; 10 bases map to TRBD2. TRBV5-3 belongs to the ORF category, with a function that is uncertain. Here the CDR3 reads CARSLLGSGGRETQYF. Here the CDR3 DNA reads TGTGCCAGAAGCCTCTTGGGTAGCGGGGGGCGAGAGACCCAGTACTTC.